In this sample, the clone carrying this TCR beta chain turned up many times. This entry comes from a study of T-cell memory formation after mild COVID-19. Trimming pared 6 bases from V and 7 bases from J, leaving 10 bases between. The length of the CDR3 is 12 residues. TCRdb re-called the 5' RACE reads through MiXCR, storing one row per CDR3 protein. The data contain 200,000 to 300,000 distinct CDR3 sequences, over 8.5% of them singletons. The sample consisted of PBMCs or a T cell subset sorted from them (not recorded which). The receptor was derived from a man younger than 35 who had mild COVID-19 (a few samples of this study predate the infection). Cell type and time point are not known. The rearrangement links TRBV12-3 or TRBV12-4 to TRBJ2-4; no firm D call. CDR3 DNA sequence: TGTGCCAGCAGGGTCATTGGGAACATTCAGTACTTC. It encodes CASRVIGNIQYF.